The clone carrying this T cell receptor beta chain was counted many times. Its antigen is undetermined. This specimen belongs to a study of T-cell reconstitution after alpha-beta-depleted transplantation in children. This CDR3 contains 15 residues. The germline V gene has CDR1 SGHTA and CDR2 FQGTGA. The V gene end was trimmed by 6 bases and the J gene end by 1 base; junction bases not matched to a gene: 4. Study results and limitations: Expanded clones from the graft, numbering several hundred, reportedly supplied alpha-beta T cells about two months after transplant. For some patients, TCRbeta diversity was high at day 60 because of recipient T cells and thymic progenitors that survived.

Molecular barcoding with unique molecular identifiers was used for the TCRbeta library. TCRdb independently ran MiXCR on the PCR reads; one entry per CDR3 protein. The repertoire holds some 190,000 distinct CDR3 sequences, with 11% as singletons. Sequencing was performed on PBMCs, taken before TCRalphabeta/CD19-depleted stem cell transplant. The V and J genes are TRBV7-3 and TRBJ2-2, with 8 bases matching TRBD2. The sequence was obtained from a boy younger than 10 with acute myeloid leukemia, due to receive a stem cell transplant. The CDR3 here is CASRSGSGNTGELFF. The DNA for the CDR3 is TGTGCCAGCAGAAGCGGGAGCGGGAACACCGGGGAGCTGTTTTTT.